Sequencing of this TCR beta chain was carried out in a study of T cells after posttransplantation cyclophosphamide. Findings and limits, study-wide: TRB clonality was highly associated with recipient CMV seropositivity and reactivation.

The assay was immunoSEQ multiplex PCR, and TCRdb's table has in-frame clones only and misses some. Of some 37,000 clones listed, around 78% were seen once; the top ten hold 7.5% to 10%. Cyclophosphamide on days +3 and +4 followed busulfan-fludarabine conditioning and a marrow graft. This CDR3 contains 16 residues. Trimming took 5 bases from V and 9 from J; bases not matched to a gene: 16. In germline, CDR1 is SGHTA, CDR2 FQGNSA. As for this clone: Its antigen remains unknown.

This sample comprised CD4+ T cells sorted from blood, obtained approximately 2,000 days after a stem cell transplant with posttransplant cyclophosphamide. This TCR came from a female patient between 35 and 55 years old who received an allogeneic stem cell transplant from a related donor, was CMV-positive, and had no GVHD. T cells may partly derive from the graft donor. The chain recombines TRBV7-2 with TRBJ2-3; TRBD2 aligns across 8 bases. For the CDR3, the DNA is TGTGCCAGCAGCCCATATCCCGGGGGGGGGCCCGGGACGCAGTATTTT. The encoded protein is CASSPYPGGGPGTQYF.